This TCR beta chain was recorded in a study of blood T cell repertoires in COVID-19. Profiled with immunoSEQ multiplex PCR; TCRdb holds only in-frame clones, not every one. The table includes around 250,000 clones, roughly nine tenths detected once. This clonotype originated in a woman in her 40s who had recovered from COVID-19. Sequenced: peripheral blood.

CDR3 in amino acids: CASRTSGSSYEQYF. For the CDR3, the DNA is TGTGCCAGCAGGACTAGCGGTTCCTCCTACGAGCAGTACTTC. The chain links TRBV27 to TRBJ2-7; 9 nucleotides line up with TRBD2. V lost 6 bases, J lost 0 bases, and 3 bases stayed unmatched. The CDR3 totals 14 residues. The germline gives CDR1 MNHEY, CDR2 SMNVEV (reference sequence).